The clone carrying this T cell receptor (beta chain) was detected ten times or more. Antigen unknown. This sample is part of a study of metastatic and nonmetastatic thyroid tumors. Overall study: Where malignant and benign thyroid patients were concerned, repertoires were compared across blood and tumor or nodule tissue. Findings and caveats of the study: Versus benign nodules, malignant thyroid tumors reportedly had significantly higher TCR beta diversity, in blood and tumor.

Before thyroid surgery, none of the patients had received any treatment. TCRdb re-analyzed the PCR reads using MiXCR. The sample has about 62,000 clones, about 4% seen once. With 8 bases clipped from V and 4 bases from J, the junction kept 6 bases outside the gene matches. CDR3 length: 12 residues. Germline CDR1 and CDR2: GTSNPN and SVGIG (reference sequence). The sequenced sample consisted of blood. The V and J genes are TRBV30 and TRBJ2-7; 9 nucleotides line up with TRBD2. The receptor was isolated from a female donor with papillary thyroid cancer or a benign thyroid nodule (not recorded which). Some clones in this sample may be carry-over from other donors' samples. The CDR3 sequence: CAHSGSGYEQYF. The CDR3 DNA sequence: TGTGCCCATAGCGGGAGTGGGTACGAGCAGTACTTC.